This entry lists 31 T cell receptor beta chains sequenced from one sample in a study of blood T cell dynamics during melanoma immunotherapy. Profiled with immunoSEQ multiplex PCR; TCRdb holds only in-frame clones, not every one. The data show tens of thousands of clones, about 90% seen once. Time point denoted: pre-treatment baseline. The sample was blood, taken from a patient treated with checkpoint blockade. Receptors originate from a human donor with melanoma.

CDR3 coding DNA: TGTGCCAGCAGTTCGGGACAGGGGGCCTACAATGAGCAGTTCTTC. This encodes CASSSGQGAYNEQFF. The V call is TRBV28, the J call TRBJ2-1; 11 bases line up with TRBD1. The germline CDR1 and CDR2 sequences are MDHEN and SYDVKM. There are 15 residues in the CDR3. J lost 2 bases, V lost 4 bases, and 1 base had no gene match.

This sequence joins TRBV7-9 and TRBJ2-5, with D possibly TRBD1 on 5 matching bases. The CDR3 contains 15 residues. Per germline, CDR1 SEHNR and CDR2 FQNEAQ (reference sequence). The V and J ends lost 1 base and 3 bases respectively, with 12 bases between them. The CDR3 here is CASSLEGLVKETQYF. The CDR3 bases are TGTGCCAGCAGCTTAGAGGGGCTAGTAAAAGAGACCCAGTACTTC.

Only one count was recorded for this clone. This chain links TRBV27 with TRBJ2-7; TRBD1 matches at 11 bases. The V and J ends lost 5 bases and 3 bases, in that order; junction bases with no gene match: 3. The CDR3 sequence is 14 residues long. The germline V gene encodes CDR1 MNHEY and CDR2 SMNVEV (reference sequence). The CDR3 DNA reads TGTGCCAGCAGTCCCGGGACAGGGGGCTACGAGCAGTACTTC. Translating gives CASSPGTGGYEQYF.

The genes are TRBV9 and TRBJ2-1, with no clear D. The CDR3 covers 15 residues. Trimming removed 0 bases from V and 3 bases from J, with 10 bases in between. Germline CDR1 is SGDLS and CDR2 is YYNGEE. The DNA of the CDR3 is TGTGCCAGCAGCGTAGGAAGGAGCAGCTACAATGAGCAGTTCTTC. Translation gives CASSVGRSSYNEQFF.

The chain recombines TRBV5-8 with TRBJ1-1; no clear D. Trimming took 4 bases from V and 1 from J, leaving 11 bases between them. Germline V gene sequence: CDR1 SGHTS, CDR2 YDEGEE. There are 14 residues in the CDR3. CDR3 coding DNA: TGTGCCAGCAGCCCCTTAGACGGGAACACTGAAGCTTTCTTT. It yields the protein CASSPLDGNTEAFF.

V and J are TRBV2 and TRBJ1-6; 9 bases are shared with TRBD1. The CDR3 runs 14 residues. V trimming: 5 bases; J trimming: 9 bases; junction bases outside the gene matches: 5. Germline V gene sequence: CDR1 SNHLY, CDR2 FYNNEI. In DNA form, the CDR3 reads TGTGCCAGCAGTCGACAGGGGGTCGTTTCACCCCTCCACTTT. Amino acid sequence: CASSRQGVVSPLHF.

The chain couples TRBV19 to TRBJ2-7, with 10 bases fitting TRBD2. This CDR3 is 16 amino acids long. V shed 5 bases and J 3 bases; nucleotides not matched to a gene: 10. CDR1 and CDR2 (germline): LNHDA, SQIVND (reference sequence). CDR3 bases: TGTGCCAGTAGTGCTTACCTAGCTAGCGGGAGCTACGAGCAGTACTTC. Translated: CASSAYLASGSYEQYF.

The chain combines TRBV11-2 with TRBJ1-2; no firm D call. Germline-derived CDR1 and CDR2 are SGHAT and FQNNGV. The CDR3 consists of 13 residues. The germline V and J ends were trimmed by 5 bases and 3 bases, with 10 bases remaining between them. CDR3 region: CASSRTRDYGYTF. DNA of the CDR3: TGTGCCAGCAGCCGGACGAGGGACTATGGCTACACCTTC.

The chain links TRBV7-2 to TRBJ2-1, with 9 bases lining up with TRBD2. The germline gives CDR1 SGHTA, CDR2 FQGNSA. This CDR3 region has 16 residues. The junction had 11 bases not matched to a gene; V was cut back by 5 bases and J by 6 bases. The CDR3 loop is CASSHVGLAGSNEQFF. The CDR3 bases are TGTGCCAGCAGCCATGTGGGGCTAGCGGGAAGCAATGAGCAGTTCTTC.

The V and J genes are TRBV19 and TRBJ1-4, with TRBD1 matching 10 bases. The CDR3 covers 15 residues. V was pared by 5 bases and J by 8 bases, with 8 bases of the junction left unmatched. Germline loops: CDR1 LNHDA, CDR2 SQIVND (reference sequence). CDR3 sequence: CASSGRTGGREKLFF. The CDR3 DNA is TGTGCCAGTAGTGGTAGGACAGGGGGACGAGAAAAACTGTTTTTT.

The count of this clone is one. This chain links TRBV19 with TRBJ2-7; D is unclear. The CDR3 contains 14 residues. The germline CDR1 and CDR2 sequences are LNHDA and SQIVND (reference sequence). Trimming pared 3 bases from V and 3 bases from J, leaving 12 bases between. In DNA form, the CDR3 reads TGTGCCAGTAGTATCGGTTTGGGATACTACGAGCAGTACTTC. It specifies CASSIGLGYYEQYF.

The chain combines TRBV18 with TRBJ2-7; unclear D gene. Per the germline V gene, CDR1 is KGHSH and CDR2 is LQKENI. V was cut by 2 bases and J by 0 bases, with 8 bases left in between. This CDR3 comprises 14 residues. CDR3 protein: CASSPIENSYEQYF. The CDR3 DNA reads TGTGCCAGCTCACCAATCGAGAACTCCTACGAGCAGTACTTC.

CDR3 protein: CASSFVGGANTEAFF. The CDR3 bases are TGTGCCAGCAGCTTCGTGGGGGGCGCAAACACTGAAGCTTTCTTT. The rearrangement links TRBV5-6 to TRBJ1-1; weak D call: TRBD1 (6 bases). Per the germline V gene, CDR1 is SGHDT and CDR2 is YYEEEE. V was pared by 2 bases and J by 2 bases, with 13 bases between. The CDR3 contains 15 residues. Together with reference TRBV5-6 and TRBJ1-1, the CDR3 gives the full variable domain: DAGVTQSPTHLIKTRGQQVTLRCSPKSGHDTVSWYQQALGQGPQFIFQYYEEEERQRGNFPDRFSGHQFPNYSSELNVNALLLGDSALYLCASSFVGGANTEAFFGQGTRLTVV.

The V call is TRBV27, the J call TRBJ2-5; 15 bases agree with TRBD2. The junction had 4 bases not matched to a gene; V was cut back by 8 bases and J by 3 bases. CDR1 is MNHEY and CDR2 is SMNVEV in the germline V gene (reference sequence). The CDR3 loop spans 15 amino acids. Written as DNA, the CDR3 is TGTGCCAGCGGGACTAGCGGGGGGTTAAAAGAGACCCAGTACTTC. This gives the protein CASGTSGGLKETQYF.

In its sample, this clone was seen once. J is TRBJ1-2 and V is TRBV19, with D maybe TRBD1 (5 bases). Germline assignment: CDR1 LNHDA and CDR2 SQIVND (reference sequence). V shed 9 bases and J shed 6 bases, with 11 bases lying between them. There are 11 residues in the CDR3. The CDR3 nucleotides are TGTGCCAGCAGACAGTTACATGGCTACACCTTC. This translates into CASRQLHGYTF.

In its sample, this clone was seen once. The chain combines TRBV5-6 with TRBJ1-3, with D uncertain. Trimming cost V 3 bases and J 0 bases, with 13 bases left between them. From germline, CDR1 is SGHDT and CDR2 YYEEEE. The CDR3 runs 16 residues. The CDR3 DNA sequence: TGTGCCAGCAGCTATGCTCCGGGGAGCTCTGGAAACACCATATATTTT. Translated, it gives CASSYAPGSSGNTIYF.

The rearrangement uses TRBV11-3 and TRBJ1-1; D may be TRBD1 (5 bases). The CDR3 loop spans 13 amino acids. The germline gives CDR1 SGHNT, CDR2 YENEEA. V lost 1 base, J lost 4 bases, and 7 bases lay in between. DNA for the CDR3: TGTGCCAGCAGCTTAGGCAGGGTCACTGAAGCTTTCTTT. This encodes CASSLGRVTEAFF. Full variable domain (remainder filled in from reference TRBV11-3 and TRBJ1-1): EAGVVQSPRYKIIEKKQPVAFWCNPISGHNTLYWYLQNLGQGPELLIRYENEEAVDDSQLPKDRFSAERLKGVDSTLKIQPAELGDSAVYLCASSLGRVTEAFFGQGTRLTVV.

The V and J genes are TRBV13 and TRBJ1-3, with no clear D. Germline CDR1 and CDR2: PRHDT and FYEKMQ (reference sequence). The CDR3 loop spans 12 amino acids. The V end lost 5 bases, the J end lost 8 bases, and 10 bases lay between the germline ends. CDR3 in DNA: TGTGCCAGCAGCCTGTCTGGGGACACCATATATTTT. The encoded protein is CASSLSGDTIYF. The full variable domain, its missing parts supplied by reference TRBV13 and TRBJ1-3, is AAGVIQSPRHLIKEKRETATLKCYPIPRHDTVYWYQQGPGQDPQFLISFYEKMQSDKGSIPDRFSAQQFSDYHSELNMSSLELGDSALYFCASSLSGDTIYFGEGSWLTVV.

The CDR3 DNA reads as TGTGCCAGCTCACCCAGGGCGGAGAATGAAAAACTGTTTTTT. Residues: CASSPRAENEKLFF. This chain joins TRBV18 and TRBJ1-4; D is possibly TRBD1 (5 bases). This CDR3 has 14 amino acids. Germline assignment: CDR1 KGHSH and CDR2 LQKENI. Trimming stripped 3 bases from V and 5 bases from J, with 10 bases between. The entire variable domain, with the rest obtained from reference TRBV18 and TRBJ1-4, is as follows: NAGVMQNPRHLVRRRGQEARLRCSPMKGHSHVYWYRQLPEEGLKFMVYLQKENIIDESGMPKERFSAEFPKEGPSILRIQQVVRGDSAAYFCASSPRAENEKLFFGSGTQLSVL.

This chain links TRBV5-8 with TRBJ1-5; no definite D call. CDR3 length: 15 residues. V lost 0 bases, J lost 4 bases, and 11 bases lay in between. Germline CDR1 and CDR2: SGHTS and YDEGEE. CDR3 DNA: TGTGCCAGCAGCTTGGACGGTCTCAAGAATCAGCCCCAGCATTTT. Translating gives CASSLDGLKNQPQHF.

Concerning this clone itself: The sample holds other DNA sequences that translate to the same CDR3. The V gene is TRBV5-1, the J gene TRBJ2-1, with unresolved D. V was clipped by 4 bases and J by 4 bases, with 3 bases between them. Germline lookup yields CDR1 SGHRS and CDR2 YFSETQ. This CDR3 spans 11 amino acids. CDR3 sequence: CASSLYNEQFF. CDR3 in DNA: TGCGCCAGCAGCCTATACAATGAGCAGTTCTTC.

The rearrangement links TRBV6-5 to TRBJ2-7; TRBD1 agrees at 8 bases. V was clipped by 4 bases and J by 7 bases; unmatched bases: 9. Germline V gene sequence: CDR1 MNHEY, CDR2 SVGAGI. The CDR3 extends over 14 amino acids. The CDR3: CASSLAGGQGEQYF. CDR3 sequence (DNA): TGTGCCAGCAGTTTGGCAGGGGGCCAGGGGGAGCAGTACTTC.

V and J are TRBV11-3 and TRBJ2-1; 7 bases fit TRBD2. Germline CDR1 and CDR2: SGHNT and YENEEA. This CDR3 is built from 16 residues. J lost 3 bases, V lost 0 bases, and 5 bases had no gene match. CDR3 nucleotides: TGTGCCAGCAGCTTAGAAACGTGGGAGGGCTACAATGAGCAGTTCTTC. Protein product: CASSLETWEGYNEQFF.

The chain is built from TRBV27 and TRBJ2-1, with a weak D call TRBD2 (6 bases). The germline V gene encodes CDR1 MNHEY and CDR2 SMNVEV (reference sequence). The CDR3 spans 15 residues. Trimming stripped 2 bases from V and 2 bases from J, with 10 bases between. CDR3 in DNA: TGTGCCAGCAGTTTAAGGGGAGGCGCCTACAATGAGCAGTTCTTC. This gives the protein CASSLRGGAYNEQFF.

The V call is TRBV12-1, the J call TRBJ2-7; the table calls TRBD2, which could not be checked here. TRBV12-1 is noted as a pseudogene. This CDR3 is built from 16 residues. In DNA, the CDR3 is TGTGCCAGCAGCTTTATAACCGTCGAGGGTTTCTACGAGCAGTACTTC. Translation gives CASSFITVEGFYEQYF.

The CDR3 reads CASSRVGEQYF. The CDR3, as DNA: TGTGCCAGCAGCCGCGTCGGCGAGCAGTACTTC. The chain recombines TRBV7-2 with TRBJ2-7, with D unresolved. V lost 5 bases and J 6 bases, leaving 8 bases between the germline ends. CDR3 length: 11 residues. Germline CDR1 reads SGHTA; CDR2 reads FQGNSA.

The gene calls are TRBV18 and TRBJ1-2; D not certain. There are 14 residues in the CDR3. V gave up 2 bases and J gave up 6 bases, with 13 bases separating them. Germline V lookup: CDR1 KGHSH, CDR2 LQKENI. The DNA for the CDR3 is TGTGCCAGCTCACCAATTGTGACCGCCCATGGCTACACCTTC. Protein: CASSPIVTAHGYTF.

The V gene is TRBV6-1, the J gene TRBJ1-6; possible D gene TRBD1, 5 bases. The V gene lost 3 bases and the J gene lost 3 bases, with 9 bases spanning the gap. The CDR3 is made up of 15 amino acids. CDR1 is MNHNS and CDR2 is SASEGT in the germline V gene. CDR3 DNA sequence: TGTGCCAGCAGTGAGACAGTGAACTATAATTCACCCCTCCACTTT. The encoded protein is CASSETVNYNSPLHF.

Only one count was recorded for this clone. The chain uses TRBV27 and TRBJ2-3; 8 nucleotides align to TRBD2. Germline V gives CDR1 MNHEY, CDR2 SMNVEV (reference sequence). Trimming took 10 bases from V and 5 from J; bases not matched to a gene: 8. This CDR3 is built from 13 residues. CDR3: CATKGTSIDTQYF. CDR3 in DNA: TGTGCCACCAAGGGGACTAGTATAGATACGCAGTATTTT.

The V gene is TRBV6-5, the J gene TRBJ2-2; D could derive from TRBD1 or TRBD2 (5 bases each). Germline V CDR1 and CDR2: MNHEY, SVGAGI. The CDR3 is 15 residues long. The ends were cut back, 6 bases at V and 4 bases at J, with 15 bases in the middle. CDR3 region: CASRAAVGTTGELFF. CDR3 in DNA: TGTGCCAGCAGGGCGGCTGTCGGGACCACCGGGGAGCTGTTTTTT.

This chain uses TRBV11-3 with TRBJ1-3; D gene uncertain. Trimming removed 5 bases at V and 4 bases at J, with 3 bases between. The CDR3 loop spans 11 amino acids. Germline V gives CDR1 SGHNT, CDR2 YENEEA. The DNA of the CDR3 is TGTGCCAGCAGCCCCGGAAACACCATATATTTT. It translates to CASSPGNTIYF.